These T cell receptor beta chains were read from a single sample in a study of neoadjuvant anti-PD-1 for oral cavity cancer. The data were produced by immunoSEQ multiplex PCR, yet TCRdb's version contains in-frame clones alone and is incomplete. This sample has under 85,000 clones, with 84% found just once. Sequencing was performed on PBMCs, taken before nivolumab (anti-PD-1) treatment. These receptors were taken from a person aged 35 to 85 with oral cavity squamous cell carcinoma. Each CDR3 is given with its conserved first and last residue. The D gene is left open where the match is weak. Not all rows give a size; the values are once, few, many and, for expanded clones, a class.

>NA|NA|TRBV6-5|TRBJ2-5|15
CASSYAGRGQETQYF
TGTGCCAGCAGTTACGCAGGTCGGGGCCAAGAGACCCAGTACTTC
>NA|NA|TRBV23-1|TRBJ1-1|17
CASSQLAPYPMNTEAFF
TGCGCCAGCAGTCAACTAGCTCCCTACCCCATGAACACTGAAGCTTTCTTT
>NA|NA|TRBV15|TRBJ1-5|13
CATSRGGDQPQHF
TGTGCCACCAGCAGGGGGGGGGACCAGCCCCAGCATTTT
>once|TRBD2|TRBV2|TRBJ2-3|15
CASSGGLAGTDTQYF
TGTGCCAGCAGTGGGGGACTAGCGGGCACAGATACGCAGTATTTT
>NA|NA|TRBV5-1|TRBJ2-1|15
CASSWDLTSYNEQFF
TGCGCCAGCAGCTGGGACTTAACATCCTACAATGAGCAGTTCTTC
>once|NA|TRBV30|TRBJ1-3|16
CAYKQGWAASGNTIYF
TGTGCCTATAAACAGGGTTGGGCCGCCTCTGGAAACACCATATATTTT
>NA|NA|TRBV6-4|TRBJ1-1|13
CARERERNTEAFF
TGTGCCAGAGAGCGGGAACGAAACACTGAAGCTTTCTTT
>NA|NA|TRBV7-9|TRBJ2-7|12
CASSLGSYEQYF
TGTGCCAGCAGCCTTGGTTCCTACGAGCAGTACTTC
>NA|NA|TRBV5-1|TRBJ1-1|15
CASSLEGNSGGEAFF
TGCGCCAGCAGCTTGGAGGGGAACTCAGGCGGTGAAGCTTTCTTT
>NA|NA|TRBV5-4|TRBJ2-3|15
CASSLDSTSTDTQYF
TGTGCCAGCAGCTTGGACAGCACCTCCACAGATACGCAGTATTTT
>NA|NA|TRBV12-5|TRBJ1-1|13
CASGLGLNTEAFF
TGTGCTAGTGGTTTAGGGTTGAACACTGAAGCTTTCTTT
>NA|TRBD2|TRBV11-1|TRBJ2-1|15
CASSFSGSFNNEQFF
TGTGCCAGCAGCTTTAGCGGGTCCTTTAACAATGAGCAGTTCTTC
>NA|NA|TRBV6-6|TRBJ1-2|16
CASSGGSRETNYGYTF
TGTGCCAGCAGTGGGGGAAGCAGGGAGACTAACTATGGCTACACCTTC
>NA|NA|TRBV2|TRBJ2-5|15
CASSASQGPQETQYF
TGTGCCAGCAGCGCATCACAGGGACCCCAAGAGACCCAGTACTTC
>NA|TRBD1|TRBV5-5|TRBJ1-1|16
CASSLRTGGHNTEAFF
TGTGCCAGCAGCCTACGGACAGGGGGACACAACACTGAAGCTTTCTTT
>once|NA|TRBV6-5|TRBJ1-2|14
CASRGSGLGYGYTF
TGTGCCAGCAGGGGATCAGGGCTTGGCTATGGCTACACCTTC
>medium-sized|TRBD1|TRBV9|TRBJ2-3|16
CASSSGQGRGTDTQYF
TGTGCCAGCAGCTCAGGACAGGGGAGAGGTACAGATACGCAGTATTTT
>NA|NA|TRBV7-9|TRBJ1-1|13
CASSPTSGTEAFF
TGTGCCAGCAGCCCAACCTCGGGCACTGAAGCTTTCTTT
>NA|NA|TRBV6-5|TRBJ1-3|12
CASIGSGNTIYF
TGTGCCAGCATAGGGTCTGGAAACACCATATATTTT
>NA|NA|TRBV30|TRBJ2-3|12
CAWGKYTDTQYF
TGTGCCTGGGGCAAATACACAGATACGCAGTATTTT
>NA|NA|TRBV30|TRBJ2-1|8
CAYNEQFF
TGTGCCTACAATGAGCAGTTCTTC
>NA|NA|TRBV13|TRBJ2-6|16
CASSSAFWLGANVLTF
TGTGCCAGCAGCTCGGCCTTTTGGCTTGGGGCCAACGTCCTGACTTTC
>once|TRBD1|TRBV2|TRBJ2-7|15
CASSEADRFAYEQYF
TGTGCCAGCAGTGAAGCGGACAGGTTTGCCTACGAGCAGTACTTC
>NA|TRBD1|TRBV29-1|TRBJ2-7|17
CSVGRDRSGLSSYEQYF
TGCAGCGTAGGAAGGGACAGGTCAGGACTTAGCTCCTACGAGCAGTACTTC
>NA|NA|TRBV19|TRBJ1-5|13
CASSQQGNQPQHF
TGTGCCAGTAGTCAACAGGGCAATCAGCCCCAGCATTTT
>few|TRBD2|TRBV2|TRBJ2-7|15
CASSERGLALYEQYF
TGTGCCAGCAGTGAACGAGGACTAGCGCTCTACGAGCAGTACTTC
>once|NA|TRBV28|TRBJ1-1|14
CASSLSGWNTEAFF
TGTGCCAGCAGTTTATCGGGGTGGAACACTGAAGCTTTCTTT
>NA|NA|TRBV5-5|TRBJ2-7|15
CASTLSLRPSYEQYF
TGTGCCAGCACCCTCTCTCTACGGCCCTCCTACGAGCAGTACTTC
>NA|TRBD2|TRBV7-8|TRBJ2-5|14
CASSFLLAGETQYF
TGTGCCAGCAGCTTTTTACTAGCGGGGGAGACCCAGTACTTC
>NA|NA|TRBV5-8|TRBJ2-5|13
CASSLHLIETQYF
TGTGCCAGCAGCTTGCACCTTATAGAGACCCAGTACTTC
>NA|NA|TRBV5-1|TRBJ1-1|16
CASSLSGTRLNTEAFF
TGCGCCAGCAGCCTATCTGGGACACGCTTGAACACTGAAGCTTTCTTT
>NA|NA|TRBV5-1|TRBJ1-2|15
CASSLEPGREGGYTF
TGCGCCAGCAGCTTGGAACCCGGCAGGGAGGGAGGCTACACCTTC
>NA|TRBD1|TRBV2|TRBJ1-5|17
CASDLAGGQGGGQPQHF
TGTGCCAGCGATCTCGCTGGGGGACAGGGAGGAGGTCAGCCCCAGCATTTT